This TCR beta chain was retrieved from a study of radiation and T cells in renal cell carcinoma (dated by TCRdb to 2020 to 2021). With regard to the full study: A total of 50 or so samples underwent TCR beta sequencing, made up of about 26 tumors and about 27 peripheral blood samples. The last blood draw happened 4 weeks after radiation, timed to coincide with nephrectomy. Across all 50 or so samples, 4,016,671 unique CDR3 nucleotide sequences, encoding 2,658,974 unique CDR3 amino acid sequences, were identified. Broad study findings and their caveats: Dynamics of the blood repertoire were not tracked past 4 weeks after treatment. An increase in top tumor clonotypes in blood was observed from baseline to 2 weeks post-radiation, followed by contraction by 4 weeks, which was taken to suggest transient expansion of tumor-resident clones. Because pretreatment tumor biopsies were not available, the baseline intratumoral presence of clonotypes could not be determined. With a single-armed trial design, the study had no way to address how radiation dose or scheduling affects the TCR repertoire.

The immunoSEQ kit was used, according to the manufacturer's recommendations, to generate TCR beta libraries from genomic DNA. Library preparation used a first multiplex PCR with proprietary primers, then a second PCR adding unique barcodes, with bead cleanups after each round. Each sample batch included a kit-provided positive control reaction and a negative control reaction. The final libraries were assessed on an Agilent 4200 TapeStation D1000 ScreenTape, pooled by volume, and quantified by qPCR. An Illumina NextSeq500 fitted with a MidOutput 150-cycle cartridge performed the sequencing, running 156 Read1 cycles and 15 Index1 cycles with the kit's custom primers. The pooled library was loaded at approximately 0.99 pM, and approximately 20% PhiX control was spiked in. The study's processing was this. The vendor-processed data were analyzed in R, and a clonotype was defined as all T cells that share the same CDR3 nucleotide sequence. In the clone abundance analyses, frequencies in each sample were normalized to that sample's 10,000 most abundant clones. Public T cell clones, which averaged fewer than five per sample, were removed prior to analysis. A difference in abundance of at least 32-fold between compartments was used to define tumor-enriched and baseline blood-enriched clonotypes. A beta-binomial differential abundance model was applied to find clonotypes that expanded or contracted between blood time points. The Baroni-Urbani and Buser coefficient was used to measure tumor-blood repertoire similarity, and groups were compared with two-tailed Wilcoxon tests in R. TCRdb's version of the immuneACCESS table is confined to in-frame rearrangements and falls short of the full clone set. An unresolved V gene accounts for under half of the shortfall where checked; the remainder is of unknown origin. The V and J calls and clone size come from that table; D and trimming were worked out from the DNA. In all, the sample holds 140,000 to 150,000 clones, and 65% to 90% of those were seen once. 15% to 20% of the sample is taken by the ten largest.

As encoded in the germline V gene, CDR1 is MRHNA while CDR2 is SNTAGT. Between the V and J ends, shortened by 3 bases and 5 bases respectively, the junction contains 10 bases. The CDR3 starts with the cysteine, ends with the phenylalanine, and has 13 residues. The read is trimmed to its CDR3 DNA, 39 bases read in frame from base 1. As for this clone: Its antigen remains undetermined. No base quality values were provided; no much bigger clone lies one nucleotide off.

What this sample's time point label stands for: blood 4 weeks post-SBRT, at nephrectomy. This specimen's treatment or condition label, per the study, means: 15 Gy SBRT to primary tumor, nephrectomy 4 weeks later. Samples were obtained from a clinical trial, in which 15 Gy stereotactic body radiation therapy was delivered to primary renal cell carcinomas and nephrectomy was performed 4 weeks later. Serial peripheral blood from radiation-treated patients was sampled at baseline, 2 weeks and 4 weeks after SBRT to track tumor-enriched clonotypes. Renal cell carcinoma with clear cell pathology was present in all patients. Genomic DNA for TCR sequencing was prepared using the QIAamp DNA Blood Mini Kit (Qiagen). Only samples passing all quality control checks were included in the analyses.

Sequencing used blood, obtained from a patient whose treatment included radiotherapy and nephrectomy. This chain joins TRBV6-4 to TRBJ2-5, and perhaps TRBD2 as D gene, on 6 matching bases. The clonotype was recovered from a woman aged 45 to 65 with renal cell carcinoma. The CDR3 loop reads CASSEAGGETQYF. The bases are TGTGCCAGCAGTGAAGCAGGAGGGGAGACCCAGTACTTC.